Below, 4 T cell receptor beta chains from the same sample are listed, as sequenced in a study of blood T cells in healthy people across ages. Using a J-beta primer mix together with a sample-barcoded 5' primer, a second PCR was run for roughly 6 to 11 cycles. TCRdb reanalysed the 5' RACE reads using MiXCR and keeps one entry per CDR3 protein. The data show hundreds of thousands of distinct CDR3 sequences, 49% seen once. The specimen was blood. The receptors stem from a woman aged 60-75 years in good health.

This clonotype was counted only a few times. This chain uses TRBV20-1 with TRBJ2-3; D unresolved. This CDR3 spans 15 amino acids. V dropped 0 bases and J dropped 0 bases, with 10 bases sitting between them. Germline V gene sequence: CDR1 DFQATT, CDR2 SNEGSKA (reference sequence). The CDR3 sequence: CSARDLLTSTDTQYF. CDR3 sequence (DNA): TGCAGTGCTAGAGATCTGCTCACGAGCACAGATACGCAGTATTTT.

The chain's CDR3 is CSAIERGGARNTEAFF. CDR3 coding DNA: TGCAGTGCCATAGAGAGGGGAGGGGCCCGGAACACTGAAGCTTTCTTT. The V gene is TRBV20-1, the J gene TRBJ1-1; a weak D match, TRBD1 (5 bases). CDR3 size: 16 residues. Germline V lookup: CDR1 DFQATT, CDR2 SNEGSKA (reference sequence). Trimming left V 6 bases short and J 1 base short, with 21 bases between.

V and J are TRBV30 and TRBJ2-2, with TRBD2 as a possible D gene (5 bases). Per germline, CDR1 GTSNPN and CDR2 SVGIG (reference sequence). Trimming pared 0 bases from V and 4 bases from J, leaving 9 bases between. CDR3 size: 14 residues. The CDR3 loop is CAWSVLGSTGELFF. CDR3 coding DNA: TGTGCCTGGAGTGTACTAGGATCCACCGGGGAGCTGTTTTTT.

V gene TRBV3-1 combines with J gene TRBJ2-7, with D perhaps TRBD2 (5 bases). V was trimmed by 4 bases and J by 9 bases, leaving 22 bases between them. The CDR3 is 15 residues long. CDR1 and CDR2 from the germline V gene are LGHDT and YNNKEL (reference sequence). CDR3 DNA: TGTGCCAGCAGCCTACAGACGTCTAGCTGGAGCGGGCAGTACTTC. Translated: CASSLQTSSWSGQYF.